Below, 6 T cell receptor beta chains from the same sample are listed, as sequenced in a study of shared clonotypes between healthy human individuals. Sequenced by immunoSEQ multiplex PCR; TCRdb stores in-frame clones only, minus some. The sample contains 2 million to 2.5 million clones, roughly 91% of which appear only once. Terminally differentiated effector memory CD45RA+ cells were left out of the naive CD8 fraction, which was CD45RO-negative and positively selected for CCR7. Sequenced sample: naive CD8+ T cells from PBMCs. The receptors were gathered from a man between 18 and 29 years old in good health. Some clones in this sample may be carry-over from other donors' samples.

The chain couples TRBV27 to TRBJ2-1; D remains ambiguous. The CDR3 contains 18 residues. Germline CDR1 is MNHEY and CDR2 is SMNVEV (reference sequence). Trimming took 2 bases from V and 0 from J, leaving 17 bases between them. This CDR3 is CASSLNPPWIISYNEQFF. CDR3 in DNA: TGTGCCAGCAGTTTAAATCCGCCTTGGATCATCTCCTACAATGAGCAGTTCTTC.

J is TRBJ1-5 and V is TRBV28; 9 bases line up with TRBD1. CDR1 is MDHEN and CDR2 is SYDVKM in the germline V gene. The CDR3 extends over 15 amino acids. With V trimmed by 5 bases and J by 7 bases, 9 bases remained unmatched. The CDR3 nucleotides are TGTGCCAGCAGTCCGAGGGGACAGGGACGACAGCCCCAGCATTTT. It encodes CASSPRGQGRQPQHF.

The CDR3: CASSYSVLGEGTEAFF. In DNA, the CDR3 is TGTGCCAGCAGTTACTCAGTCTTGGGGGAGGGCACTGAAGCTTTCTTT. The chain joins TRBV6-5 to TRBJ1-1; weak D call: TRBD1 (5 bases). The germline V gene has CDR1 MNHEY and CDR2 SVGAGI. V dropped 0 bases and J dropped 4 bases, with 15 bases sitting between them. The CDR3 contains 16 residues.

V usage is TRBV27 and J usage is TRBJ2-7, with D possibly being TRBD1 (5 bases). The length of the CDR3 is 14 residues. The V end lost 6 bases, the J end lost 0 bases, and 12 bases lay between the germline ends. Germline values: CDR1 MNHEY, CDR2 SMNVEV (reference sequence). CDR3 DNA sequence: TGTGCCAGCAGCACCCCAGACAGCTCCTACGAGCAGTACTTC. It translates to CASSTPDSSYEQYF.

V and J are TRBV6-6 and TRBJ2-2; 7 bases are a match to TRBD2. Germline V gene sequence: CDR1 MNHNY, CDR2 SVGAGI (reference sequence). V lost 4 bases to trimming and J lost 3 bases; unmatched junction nucleotides: 2. The CDR3 spans 14 residues. In DNA form, the CDR3 reads TGTGCCAGCAGTTCTAGCGGTTACACCGGGGAGCTGTTTTTT. Its protein is CASSSSGYTGELFF.

The rearrangement joins TRBV5-6 to TRBJ1-2, with D perhaps TRBD1 (5 bases). This CDR3 contains 12 residues. The ends were cut back, 4 bases at V and 9 bases at J, with 13 bases in the middle. Germline lookup yields CDR1 SGHDT and CDR2 YYEEEE. This CDR3 is CASSPGRGSYTF. In DNA form, the CDR3 reads TGTGCCAGCAGCCCGGGGAGGGGTAGCTACACCTTC.